This T cell receptor (beta chain) was obtained from a study of blood T cell repertoires in COVID-19 (dated by TCRdb to about 2020). In terms of the full investigation: Collaborator samples came from the United States, Italy and Spain and covered acute and convalescent phases of COVID-19. The prospective study material was composed of cDNA or gDNA derived from T cells, B-cell-depleted T cells, or PBMCs. Deeply sampled blood TCRbeta repertoires from subjects exposed to, actively infected with, or recovered from COVID-19 were included in the dataset. The samples were drawn from two sources: the first 160 participants of the ongoing ImmuneRACE study, and 950 to 1,500 subjects contributed by 6 global collaborators. The repertoires were made available in a free public database intended to serve as a resource for research on the immune response to SARS-CoV-2. The sample metadata nearly always contained a de-identified subject ID, COVID-19 status, age in years and sex. Where HLA class I and class II types were available, the types were taken from metadata supplied by the sample provider, not from assay-based typing.

Comment on this clone: Its antigen specificity is not known. No clone much larger than this one lies a single base away; base qualities are absent.

V drops 4 bases and J drops 1 base, leaving 20 bases in between. Taken from cysteine to phenylalanine, the CDR3 has 18 residues. Here the CDR3 DNA is all that survives: 54 bases in frame from base 1. The CDR1 and CDR2 encoded by the germline V gene (reference sequence) are LGHDT and YNNKEL. What the authors observed across the whole study: The quantity of clinical and demographic metadata differed by source and by participant and was supplied without curation.

TCRbeta CDR3 regions were amplified from genomic DNA using the immunoSEQ Assay, a bias-controlled multiplex PCR. As for how the authors treated the data: Nucleated cell counts per sample were estimated from amplification of reference gene primers within the assay. To quantify the absolute abundance of each unique TCRbeta CDR3 rearrangement, sequence reads were collapsed and filtered. For each sample, productive Simpson clonality was calculated as the square root of Simpson's diversity index across productive rearrangements. TCRdb retrieved this table from immuneACCESS and kept in-frame rearrangements only. Not all clones are present; in checked studies, unresolved V genes account for under half, and no reason is known for the remainder. For V, J and clone size, that table is used; D and trimming come from the DNA. For this sample the table gives 40,000 to 50,000 clones, of which 88% were detected only once. The ten largest clones represent about 10% of the sample.

The collaborating institutions used their own protocols to collect whole blood in K2EDTA tubes. For TCRbeta analysis, collaborator samples were shipped as frozen whole blood, as isolated PBMCs, or as DNA extracted from either sample type. This chain is built from TRBV3-1 (or the pseudogene TRBV3-2) and TRBJ1-5; perhaps TRBD1 is the D gene, with 5 bases matching. The sequence was collected from a man aged 45 to 65 with active COVID-19. The sequenced material came from peripheral blood. CDR3 loop: CASSPHPPGEGSNQPQHF. The sequenced DNA: TGTGCCAGCAGCCCACACCCACCGGGGGAAGGGAGCAATCAGCCCCAGCATTTT.